These 29 T cell receptor beta chains came from one sample sequenced in a study of graft-versus-host responses after intestinal transplantation. This table comes from immunoSEQ multiplex PCR, and its TCRdb copy is limited to in-frame clones, with some not included. The sample has about 89,000 clones, approximately 94% seen once. No antigen has been identified for these receptors. The specimen was unstimulated CD8+ T cells sorted from spleen or lymph node cells, collected before intestinal transplant. The receptors originated from a human donor who received an intestinal transplant.

The V call is TRBV5-1, the J call TRBJ1-4, with TRBD1 as a possible D gene (6 bases). V lost 2 bases, J lost 2 bases, and 16 bases lay in between. Germline V gene lookup returns CDR1 SGHRS and CDR2 YFSETQ. This CDR3 region has 17 residues. CDR3 loop: CASSFSGAPRTNEKLFF. Written as DNA, the CDR3 is TGCGCCAGCAGCTTTTCAGGGGCCCCAAGGACTAATGAAAAACTGTTTTTT. The full variable domain, in which reference TRBV5-1 and TRBJ1-4 provide the parts outside the CDR3, is KAGVTQTPRYLIKTRGQQVTLSCSPISGHRSVSWYQQTPGQGLQFLFEYFSETQRNKGNFPGRFSGRQFSNSRSEMNVSTLELGDSALYLCASSFSGAPRTNEKLFFGSGTQLSVL.

This chain links TRBV7-9 with TRBJ2-6; no clear D. Germline CDR1 SEHNR, CDR2 FQNEAQ (reference sequence). This CDR3 spans 17 amino acids. V gave up 2 bases and J gave up 1 base, with 12 bases separating them. As DNA, the CDR3 is TGTGCCAGCAGCTTAACAGAAACTCTATCTGGGGCCAACGTCCTGACTTTC. Translating gives CASSLTETLSGANVLTF.

This chain connects TRBV4-3 to TRBJ1-2; no clear D. The CDR3 loop spans 15 amino acids. V gave up 2 bases and J gave up 6 bases, with 16 bases separating them. CDR1 is LGHNA and CDR2 is YSLEER in the germline V gene. CDR3: CASSQSTLGTDGYTF. The CDR3 bases are TGCGCCAGCAGCCAATCCACCCTAGGTACCGATGGCTACACCTTC.

This chain connects TRBV4-1 to TRBJ2-7; D perhaps matches TRBD2 (7 bases). Germline CDR1 is MGHRA and CDR2 is YSYEKL. The germline V and J ends were trimmed by 1 base and 4 bases, with 11 bases remaining between them. The CDR3 has 14 residues. The DNA for the CDR3 is TGCGCCAGCAGCCAAGGAGGGGGGGTGTACGAGCAGTACTTC. It encodes CASSQGGGVYEQYF.

The chain has TRBV29-1 and TRBJ2-3, with TRBD2 matching 7 bases. V shed 7 bases and J 6 bases; nucleotides not matched to a gene: 7. Germline CDR1 SQVTM, CDR2 ANQGSEA. The CDR3 is 12 amino acids. The CDR3 spells CSAEGGWDTQYF. CDR3 nucleotides: TGCAGCGCCGAGGGAGGGTGGGATACGCAGTATTTT.

This rearrangement joins TRBV11-2 to TRBJ2-1; 11 bases are a match to TRBD2. V lost 0 bases, J lost 4 bases, and 8 bases stayed unmatched. The length of the CDR3 is 18 residues. Germline V CDR1 and CDR2: SGHAT, FQNNGV. Written as DNA, the CDR3 is TGTGCCAGCAGCTTAGATCGGGCTAGCGGGGGGTTATACAATGAGCAGTTCTTC. It is translated as CASSLDRASGGLYNEQFF. The whole variable domain, remainder taken from reference TRBV11-2 and TRBJ2-1, is EAGVAQSPRYKIIEKRQSVAFWCNPISGHATLYWYQQILGQGPKLLIQFQNNGVVDDSQLPKDRFSAERLKGVDSTLKIQPAKLEDSAVYLCASSLDRASGGLYNEQFFGPGTRLTVL.

V gene TRBV7-9 combines with J gene TRBJ2-7; D possibly corresponds to TRBD1 (5 bases). V lost 6 bases and J lost 0, with 9 bases in between. The CDR3 runs to 13 residues. Per germline, CDR1 SEHNR and CDR2 FQNEAQ (reference sequence). The CDR3 here is CASSKQGSYEQYF. The CDR3 bases are TGTGCCAGCAGTAAGCAGGGCTCCTACGAGCAGTACTTC.

The chain recombines TRBV15 with TRBJ1-2; D gene uncertain. With 1 base removed from V and 3 bases from J, the gap between germline ends came to 9 bases. Germline V gives CDR1 LNHNV, CDR2 YYDKDF (reference sequence). The CDR3 extends over 14 amino acids. The CDR3 coding sequence is TGTGCCACCAGCAGAGGGGGAGACTACTATGGCTACACCTTC. Protein sequence: CATSRGGDYYGYTF.

CDR3 in amino acids: CAWTPGMNTEAFF. CDR3 bases: TGTGCCTGGACTCCGGGTATGAACACTGAAGCTTTCTTT. The V call is TRBV30, the J call TRBJ1-1; no clear D. V was trimmed by 4 bases and J by 0 bases, leaving 9 bases between them. The CDR3 has 13 amino acids. Germline V gives CDR1 GTSNPN, CDR2 SVGIG (reference sequence).

The V gene is TRBV5-1, the J gene TRBJ2-1; D may be TRBD2 (5 bases). The CDR3 has 15 residues. The V and J ends lost 0 bases and 5 bases respectively, with 12 bases between them. Germline-derived CDR1 and CDR2 are SGHRS and YFSETQ. The CDR3 nucleotides read TGCGCCAGCAGCTTGGAGAGGGTTGGAGACAATGAGCAGTTCTTC. Translated, it gives CASSLERVGDNEQFF. Based on the CDR3 plus reference TRBV5-1 and TRBJ2-1, the full variable domain is KAGVTQTPRYLIKTRGQQVTLSCSPISGHRSVSWYQQTPGQGLQFLFEYFSETQRNKGNFPGRFSGRQFSNSRSEMNVSTLELGDSALYLCASSLERVGDNEQFFGPGTRLTVL.

V is TRBV27 and J is TRBJ2-3; 11 bases are shared with TRBD1. The V segment lost 5 bases and the J segment 1 base; nucleotides outside the gene matches: 8. CDR3 size: 17 residues. From germline, CDR1 is MNHEY and CDR2 SMNVEV (reference sequence). CDR3 nucleotides: TGTGCCAGCAGTACGAGGACAGGGGGCTTCCGCACAGATACGCAGTATTTT. This codes for CASSTRTGGFRTDTQYF.

J is TRBJ2-3 and V is TRBV7-2; 10 positions agree with TRBD2. Germline V gene data show CDR1 as SGHTA and CDR2 as FQGNSA. The J segment lost 6 bases and the V segment lost 2 bases, leaving 8 bases of the junction unmatched. The CDR3 length is 16 residues. CDR3 protein: CASSLLLAGQEDTQYF. CDR3 DNA: TGTGCCAGCAGCTTATTACTAGCGGGGCAAGAGGATACGCAGTATTTT.

The genes are TRBV9 and TRBJ1-6, with D hard to call. Per germline, CDR1 SGDLS and CDR2 YYNGEE. This CDR3 has 19 amino acids. V was trimmed by 4 bases and J by 7 bases, leaving 27 bases between them. The CDR3 coding sequence is TGTGCCAGCAGCTCCCCCGGAGGGAGGAGAGTATTGGGGAATTCACCCCTCCACTTT. Amino acid sequence: CASSSPGGRRVLGNSPLHF.

The CDR3 reads CASSQEGGQYNSPLHF. The CDR3 DNA reads as TGCGCCAGCAGCCAAGAAGGCGGGCAGTATAATTCACCCCTCCACTTT. This sequence joins TRBV4-1 and TRBJ1-6; D ambiguous. Trimming left V 0 bases short and J 4 bases short, with 10 bases between. The CDR3 is 16 amino acids. Germline values: CDR1 MGHRA, CDR2 YSYEKL.

CDR3 amino acids: CASSPQAGNTEAFF. CDR3 nucleotides: TGTGCCAGCAGCCCCCAGGCGGGGAACACTGAAGCTTTCTTT. This chain links TRBV13 with TRBJ1-1, with D hard to call. V lost 5 bases to trimming and J lost 1 base, with 11 bases between them. Germline V gene sequence: CDR1 PRHDT, CDR2 FYEKMQ (reference sequence). This CDR3 comprises 14 residues.

The gene calls are TRBV19 and TRBJ2-7; 13 bases are shared with TRBD2. V shed 6 bases and J 4 bases; nucleotides not matched to a gene: 6. The CDR3 has 15 residues. Germline-derived CDR1 and CDR2 are LNHDA and SQIVND (reference sequence). The chain's CDR3 is CASSEGLAGMYEQYF. The DNA of the CDR3 is TGTGCCAGTAGCGAGGGACTAGCGGGGATGTACGAGCAGTACTTC.

J is TRBJ1-1 and V is TRBV12-5, with TRBD1 as a possible D gene (5 bases). Trimming took off 8 bases at V and 8 bases at J, with 15 bases between the two ends. This CDR3 has 12 residues. Germline CDR1 LGHNT, CDR2 FRNRAP. DNA for the CDR3: TGTGCTAGTAATGGTAGGGGCCCCGAAGCTTTCTTT. It yields the protein CASNGRGPEAFF.

The chain links TRBV2 to TRBJ2-7; D is possibly TRBD1 (6 bases). The CDR3 extends over 15 amino acids. Germline V gene lookup returns CDR1 SNHLY and CDR2 FYNNEI. The ends were cut back, 5 bases at V and 7 bases at J, with 21 bases in the middle. The CDR3 region has the DNA TGTGCCAGCAGTCAGTCCGGGACATCTCCCTTGGAGCAGTACTTC. It codes for CASSQSGTSPLEQYF.

The chain combines TRBV6-5 with TRBJ2-1, with 12 bases lining up with TRBD2. This CDR3 has 15 amino acids. J gave up 7 bases and V 2 bases, and 3 bases lay outside the gene matches. Germline loops: CDR1 MNHEY, CDR2 SVGAGI. The CDR3 region has the DNA TGTGCCAGCAGTTACATAACTAGCGGGGGGAATGAGCAGTTCTTC. This encodes CASSYITSGGNEQFF.

The chain is built from TRBV27 and TRBJ2-1; 14 bases align to TRBD2. Trimming cost V 7 bases and J 9 bases; bases outside gene matches: 8. The CDR3 spans 15 residues. Germline loops: CDR1 MNHEY, CDR2 SMNVEV (reference sequence). The CDR3 reads CASNLTSGGVSEQFF. CDR3 coding DNA: TGTGCCAGCAACTTGACTAGCGGGGGGGTTAGTGAGCAGTTCTTC.

The chain couples TRBV2 to TRBJ1-1, with 7 bases identical to TRBD1. The CDR3 contains 16 residues. The J segment lost 5 bases and the V segment lost 6 bases, leaving 15 bases of the junction unmatched. Germline CDR1 is SNHLY and CDR2 is FYNNEI. The CDR3 region has the DNA TGTGCCAGCAGCGCTCGTACCAATTACAGGGGAACTGAAGCTTTCTTT. This translates into CASSARTNYRGTEAFF.

The chain carries TRBV7-2 and TRBJ2-7; a weak D match, TRBD2 (5 bases). The CDR3 loop spans 12 amino acids. Trimming removed 7 bases at V and 4 bases at J, with 11 bases between. Germline CDR1 and CDR2: SGHTA and FQGNSA. CDR3 sequence (DNA): TGTGCCAGCACCGACACGGGGTACGAGCAGTACTTC. Amino acids: CASTDTGYEQYF.

The chain joins TRBV27 to TRBJ2-5, with D perhaps matching TRBD1 (5 bases). Between the trimmed V and J ends, which lost 2 bases and 5 bases, there was a span of 12 bases. The CDR3 sequence is 14 residues long. Germline V gives CDR1 MNHEY, CDR2 SMNVEV (reference sequence). The CDR3 here is CASSLGVGVETQYF. CDR3 sequence (DNA): TGTGCCAGCAGTTTAGGAGTAGGGGTCGAGACCCAGTACTTC.

CDR3: CATSRRDSSYNEQFF. CDR3 nucleotide sequence: TGTGCCACCAGCAGGAGGGATAGCTCCTACAATGAGCAGTTCTTC. The rearrangement uses TRBV15 and TRBJ2-1; TRBD2 might be the D (5 bases). V lost 3 bases and J lost 0, with 9 bases in between. The germline CDR1 and CDR2 sequences are LNHNV and YYDKDF (reference sequence). The CDR3 runs 15 residues.

V is TRBV19 and J is TRBJ1-2, with D uncertain. The V gene's germline CDR1 is LNHDA and CDR2 SQIVND (reference sequence). CDR3 length: 12 amino acids. V lost 7 bases and J 11 bases, leaving 17 bases between the germline ends. The CDR3 DNA is TGTGCCAGTACCTCAAGTGGCAGGCCATACACCTTC. Translating it yields CASTSSGRPYTF.

V is TRBV14 and J is TRBJ1-6; possibly TRBD1 for D (5 bases). CDR3 length equals 14 residues. Per the germline V gene, CDR1 is SGHDN and CDR2 is FVKESK. Between the trimmed V and J ends, which lost 3 bases and 10 bases, there was a span of 13 bases. CDR3 sequence: CASSQGVGGSPLHF. In DNA, the CDR3 is TGTGCCAGCAGCCAGGGAGTGGGGGGGTCACCCCTCCACTTT.

V and J are TRBV2 and TRBJ2-5; 10 bases match TRBD2. The V and J ends lost 9 bases and 0 bases, in that order; junction bases with no gene match: 10. CDR1 is SNHLY, CDR2 FYNNEI, per germline. This CDR3 is 16 amino acids long. CDR3 sequence (DNA): TGTGCCAGTACTCCTAGCGGGGGCCACTACCAAGAGACCCAGTACTTC. Translated: CASTPSGGHYQETQYF.

This chain connects TRBV16 to TRBJ1-5; D is possibly TRBD1 (6 bases). V was shortened by 2 bases and J by 0 bases, with 20 bases between the two germline ends. The CDR3 totals 19 residues. Germline V gene lookup returns CDR1 KGHSY and CDR2 FQNENV. CDR3 region: CASSQVFRWTAYSNQPQHF. DNA of the CDR3: TGTGCCAGCAGCCAAGTTTTCCGTTGGACAGCCTATAGCAATCAGCCCCAGCATTTT.

V and J are TRBV7-9 and TRBJ2-4; 7 bases line up with TRBD1. Germline loops: CDR1 SEHNR, CDR2 FQNEAQ (reference sequence). The CDR3 is 14 amino acids. After removal of 5 bases from V and 9 bases from J, the junction contained 10 bases not matched to a gene. The DNA of the CDR3 is TGTGCCAGCAGCATCCCGGACAGGAAGGGCATTCAGTACTTC. It yields the protein CASSIPDRKGIQYF.